The T cell receptor beta chain under discussion was sequenced for a study of cytomegalovirus exposure and HLA in healthy donors. Broader study findings: The authors reported that TCR beta sequences could predict HLA-A and HLA-B alleles. These predictions were accurate for most subjects in the first cohort.

With respect to this clone: The antigen is unknown.

V lost 6 bases to trimming and J lost 8 bases, with 14 bases between them. The germline gives CDR1 LGHNT, CDR2 FRNRAP. The CDR3 is 13 residues long. 13 Jbeta primers and 60 Vbeta primers were used for the PCR. Repertoires were generated with immunoSEQ multiplex PCR, while TCRdb's copy carries only in-frame clones and drops some. The listing records around 210,000 clones. When sampled, the donors appeared nominally healthy, though they likely had unrecorded immune exposures. The chain links TRBV12-5 to TRBJ2-1; weak D call: TRBD1 (5 bases). The specimen was PBMCs. The sequence derives from a woman aged 25 to 39 in good health and CMV-seropositive. CDR3 residues: CASGSSGSHEQFF. The CDR3 DNA sequence: TGTGCTAGTGGGTCATCAGGGTCGCATGAGCAGTTCTTC.